This T cell receptor beta chain was obtained from a study of T-cell reconstitution after alpha-beta-depleted transplantation in children. Findings and caveats of the study: Reportedly, only several hundred clones from non-depleted graft cells drove alpha-beta T-cell counts at about two months. Surviving recipient T cells and thymic progenitors produced the high day-60 TCRbeta diversity seen in some patients. Counts and diversity of T cells one year after transplant came mostly from newly produced T cells.

This clonotype was counted many times. The antigen is unknown. Preparation of the TCRbeta library involved a method that used unique molecular identifiers. MiXCR was run by TCRdb on the PCR reads, yielding one entry per CDR3 protein. Of about 200,000 distinct CDR3 sequences in the sample, approximately 7% were seen once. The V gene lost 6 bases and the J gene lost 5 bases, with 9 bases spanning the gap. Per the germline V gene, CDR1 is MDHEN and CDR2 is SYDVKM. The CDR3 has 12 residues. The TCR was taken from a boy younger than 10 with acute lymphoblastic leukemia, due to receive a stem cell transplant. The sample here was PBMCs, taken before TCRalphabeta/CD19-depleted stem cell transplant. The chain recombines TRBV28 with TRBJ2-3, with no clear D. The CDR3 region is CASRRPRDTQYF. The CDR3 DNA sequence: TGTGCCAGCAGACGACCGAGAGATACGCAGTATTTT.